A single sample gave rise to the 9 T cell receptor beta chains below, sequenced in a study of shared clonotypes between healthy human individuals. Clones were read by immunoSEQ multiplex PCR, and TCRdb kept only the in-frame ones, dropping some. The sample includes more than 2,000,000 clones, around 94% of them seen just once. Sequencing input: naive CD4+ T cells sorted from blood. The subset is: CD45RA+ positively selected. Receptors originate from a man between 18 and 29 years old in good health.

The genes are TRBV7-9 and TRBJ2-3; 9 positions agree with TRBD1. The CDR3 sequence is 15 residues long. From germline, CDR1 is SEHNR and CDR2 FQNEAQ (reference sequence). The J segment lost 1 base and the V segment lost 5 bases, leaving 4 bases of the junction unmatched. The CDR3 is CASSTGQGGTDTQYF. CDR3 in DNA: TGTGCCAGCAGCACGGGACAGGGAGGCACAGATACGCAGTATTTT.

The genes are TRBV5-1 and TRBJ2-1, with TRBD2 as a possible D gene (5 bases). The CDR3 is made up of 15 amino acids. The V end lost 3 bases, the J end lost 0 bases, and 10 bases lay between the germline ends. From germline, CDR1 is SGHRS and CDR2 YFSETQ. The CDR3 bases are TGCGCCAGCAGCTCCGGGGTGAGCTCCTACAATGAGCAGTTCTTC. The encoded protein is CASSSGVSSYNEQFF. Full variable domain (remainder filled in from reference TRBV5-1 and TRBJ2-1): KAGVTQTPRYLIKTRGQQVTLSCSPISGHRSVSWYQQTPGQGLQFLFEYFSETQRNKGNFPGRFSGRQFSNSRSEMNVSTLELGDSALYLCASSSGVSSYNEQFFGPGTRLTVL.

This clone was found once. The chain is built from TRBV10-3 and TRBJ1-1; possibly TRBD1 for D (6 bases). V shed 0 bases and J shed 8 bases, with 16 bases lying between them. From germline, CDR1 is ENHRY and CDR2 SYGVKD. There are 15 residues in the CDR3. CDR3 protein: CAISESSPRGREAFF. The CDR3 DNA follows: TGTGCCATCAGTGAGTCGTCCCCACGGGGGCGAGAAGCTTTCTTT.

The chain carries TRBV19 and TRBJ1-4; TRBD1 might be the D (6 bases). CDR3 size: 15 residues. The V gene's germline CDR1 is LNHDA and CDR2 SQIVND (reference sequence). Trimming left V 5 bases short and J 6 bases short, with 16 bases between. The CDR3 region has the DNA TGTGCCAGTAGTCGACTTAGTAAGGGGGATGAAAAACTGTTTTTT. Its protein product is CASSRLSKGDEKLFF.

This CDR3 reads CAGAGIQDTDTQYF. The CDR3 DNA follows: TGTGCCGGGGCGGGGATTCAGGACACAGATACGCAGTATTTT. The chain is built from TRBV28 and TRBJ2-3; D may be TRBD2 (6 bases). Trimming stripped 11 bases from V and 2 bases from J, with 17 bases between. CDR1 is MDHEN and CDR2 is SYDVKM in the germline V gene. The CDR3 loop spans 14 amino acids.

The CDR3 loop reads CASSPQRGAYYEQYF. The DNA of the CDR3 is TGTGCCAGCTCACCTCAGCGGGGGGCGTACTACGAGCAGTACTTC. The rearrangement links TRBV18 to TRBJ2-7, with TRBD2 matching over 9 bases. The trim removed 3 bases at V and 3 bases at J, leaving 6 bases unmatched. The V gene's germline CDR1 is KGHSH and CDR2 LQKENI. The CDR3 loop spans 15 amino acids.

The V and J genes are TRBV11-2 and TRBJ2-7, with a weak D call TRBD2 (5 bases). This CDR3 is built from 14 residues. Trimming shortened V by 3 bases and J by 7 bases, and 16 bases separated the two germline ends. Germline V gene data show CDR1 as SGHAT and CDR2 as FQNNGV. The CDR3 nucleotides are TGTGCCAGCAGCTTGGGCCTCTCGGGCGGGGAGCAGTACTTC. Amino acids: CASSLGLSGGEQYF.

The chain uses TRBV15 and TRBJ2-2, with D unresolved. Germline loops: CDR1 LNHNV, CDR2 YYDKDF (reference sequence). V lost 1 base and J lost 6, with 6 bases in between. The CDR3 has 13 amino acids. The DNA for the CDR3 is TGTGCCACCAGCAGAGGATTGTCCGGGGAGCTGTTTTTT. Encoded protein: CATSRGLSGELFF.

The V gene is TRBV28, the J gene TRBJ1-5; 8 bases align to TRBD1. Germline CDR1 is MDHEN and CDR2 is SYDVKM. With 7 bases clipped from V and 1 base from J, the junction kept 6 bases outside the gene matches. This CDR3 is 15 amino acids long. The CDR3 loop reads CASKGQGASNQPQHF. The CDR3 DNA follows: TGTGCCAGCAAGGGGCAGGGGGCCAGCAATCAGCCCCAGCATTTT.